These T cell receptor beta chains were read from a single sample in a study of blood T cell repertoires in COVID-19. The data were produced by immunoSEQ multiplex PCR, yet TCRdb's version contains in-frame clones alone and is incomplete. The sample includes fewer than 350,000 clones, roughly 79% of them seen just once. Sequenced material: peripheral blood. These TCRs come from a woman between 55 and 75 years old with active or convalescent COVID-19. Each CDR3 is given with its conserved first and last residue. A D gene is named only where the DNA matches it firmly. Expanded clones are given a class, and other clones once, few, many or no size at all.

len	v_gene	d_gene	abundance	j_gene	CDR3aa	CDR3nt
14	TRBV2	NA	NA	TRBJ2-3	CASLHRVFADTQYF	TGTGCCAGCTTGCACAGGGTTTTTGCAGATACGCAGTATTTT
19	TRBV6-2/TRBV6-3	TRBD2	NA	TRBJ2-1	CASSYLAGDTSLTYNEQFF	TGTGCCAGCAGTTACTTAGCGGGGGACACCTCATTAACCTACAATGAGCAGTTCTTC
14	TRBV3-1/TRBV3-2	NA	NA	TRBJ1-3	CASTPPRPGDTIYF	TGTGCCAGCACCCCCCCCAGGCCGGGAGACACCATATATTTT
15	TRBV5-1	TRBD2	NA	TRBJ2-5	CASSLASGGGETQYF	TGCGCCAGCAGCTTGGCAAGCGGGGGGGGAGAGACCCAGTACTTC
14	TRBV7-9	TRBD1	NA	TRBJ1-1	CASSPRTGGHEAFF	TGTGCCAGCAGCCCCAGGACAGGGGGCCATGAAGCTTTCTTT
11	TRBV5-6	NA	NA	TRBJ2-7	CASSSTYEQYF	TGTGCCAGCAGCTCAACCTACGAGCAGTACTTC
13	TRBV27	NA	NA	TRBJ1-1	CASSSRGSTEAFF	TGTGCCAGCAGTTCCCGGGGGTCCACTGAAGCTTTCTTT
13	TRBV2	NA	NA	TRBJ2-1	CASRPTINNEQFF	TGTGCCAGCAGACCGACAATTAACAATGAGCAGTTCTTC
14	TRBV4-2	TRBD1	NA	TRBJ1-2	CASSQGDSPYGYTF	TGTGCCAGCAGCCAAGGGGACAGTCCCTATGGCTACACCTTC
14	TRBV2	NA	NA	TRBJ1-5	CASSVTGGYQPQHF	TGTGCCAGCAGTGTAACGGGGGGGTATCAGCCCCAGCATTTT
13	TRBV7-2	NA	NA	TRBJ2-7	CASSQDRNYEQYF	TGTGCCAGCAGCCAAGACAGGAACTACGAGCAGTACTTC
16	TRBV2	TRBD2	NA	TRBJ2-7	CASSERWRGNSYEQYF	TGTGCCAGCAGTGAAAGATGGCGGGGGAACTCCTACGAGCAGTACTTC
19	TRBV6-2/TRBV6-3	TRBD2	NA	TRBJ2-1	CASSYWLSGGSSSYNEQFF	TGTGCCAGCAGTTACTGGTTGAGCGGGGGGTCTAGCTCCTACAATGAGCAGTTCTTC
14	TRBV7-3	NA	NA	TRBJ2-2	CASSLTGGTGELFF	TGTGCCAGCAGCTTAACAGGAGGTACCGGGGAGCTGTTTTTT
15	TRBV19	TRBD2	once	TRBJ2-7	CASSPPGGGLYEQYF	TGTGCCAGTAGTCCCCCTGGCGGGGGGCTTTACGAGCAGTACTTC
17	TRBV4-3	NA	few	TRBJ1-6	CASSQDYDTPYNSPLHF	TGCGCCAGCAGCCAAGATTACGACACACCTTATAATTCACCCCTCCACTTT
15	TRBV19	TRBD2	once	TRBJ2-7	CASSISGGGAYEQYF	TGTGCCAGTAGTATCTCAGGCGGGGGGGCCTACGAGCAGTACTTC
14	TRBV30	NA	once	TRBJ1-5	CAWSRGSANQPQHF	TGTGCCTGGAGCCGGGGATCGGCCAATCAGCCCCAGCATTTT
14	TRBV9	NA	NA	TRBJ2-2	CASSVWGEPGELFF	TGTGCCAGCAGCGTATGGGGGGAACCCGGGGAGCTGTTTTTT
16	TRBV5-1	TRBD1	NA	TRBJ1-2	CASSFQLRDRAYGYTF	TGCGCCAGCAGCTTTCAACTCCGGGACAGGGCCTATGGCTACACCTTC
13	TRBV3-1/TRBV3-2	NA	NA	TRBJ2-1	CASSGGAQVAPFF	TGTGCCAGCAGTGGGGGCGCCCAAGTAGCGCCGTTCTTC
11	TRBV12-3/TRBV12-4	NA	NA	TRBJ2-3	CASSLGDTQYF	TGTGCCAGCAGTTTGGGCGATACGCAGTATTTT
17	TRBV5-8	TRBD1	NA	TRBJ1-5	CASSPGQGVVSNQPQHF	TGTGCCAGCAGCCCAGGACAGGGGGTGGTCAGCAATCAGCCCCAGCATTTT
13	TRBV6-6	NA	NA	TRBJ2-7	CASSYSGPAGQYF	TGTGCCAGCAGTTACTCAGGGCCAGCGGGGCAGTACTTC
12	TRBV13	NA	NA	TRBJ2-7	CASSLSSYEQYF	TGTGCCAGCAGCCTCAGCTCCTACGAGCAGTACTTC
18	TRBV7-8	NA	few	TRBJ1-6	CASSLEGSLQGHNSPLHF	TGTGCCAGCAGCTTAGAAGGTTCACTCCAGGGGCATAATTCACCCCTCCACTTT
14	TRBV19	NA	NA	TRBJ1-2	CASTPNPGASGYTF	TGTGCCAGTACCCCCAACCCAGGGGCTAGTGGCTACACCTTC
15	TRBV27	NA	NA	TRBJ1-1	CASSLSLGASTEAFF	TGTGCCAGCAGTCTATCTTTGGGCGCGAGCACTGAAGCTTTCTTT
11	TRBV12-3/TRBV12-4	NA	NA	TRBJ2-5	CASSLRETQYF	TGTGCCAGCAGTTTGAGGGAGACCCAGTACTTC
15	TRBV7-2	NA	NA	TRBJ2-2	CASSLATPGTGELFF	TGTGCCAGCAGCTTAGCGACCCCGGGCACCGGGGAGCTGTTTTTT
14	TRBV7-6	NA	NA	TRBJ2-2	CASSGRTATGELFF	TGTGCCAGCAGCGGAAGGACAGCCACCGGGGAGCTGTTTTTT
15	TRBV19	NA	NA	TRBJ1-5	CASSRGGYSNQPQHF	TGTGCCAGTAGCCGAGGCGGCTATAGCAATCAGCCCCAGCATTTT
14	TRBV6-5	NA	NA	TRBJ2-7	CASSPRAGPGEQYF	TGTGCCAGCAGTCCCCGGGCAGGGCCGGGCGAGCAGTACTTC
15	TRBV19	TRBD1	NA	TRBJ1-5	CASSIVTTGYQPQHF	TGTGCCAGTAGTATAGTTACGACAGGGTATCAGCCCCAGCATTTT
15	TRBV6-5	NA	NA	TRBJ1-5	CASSYTTGSGQPQHF	TGTGCCAGCAGTTACACCACAGGGTCAGGGCAGCCCCAGCATTTT
16	TRBV6-1	TRBD2	few	TRBJ2-7	CASRDLGLAGAHEQYF	TGTGCCAGCCGTGACCTTGGACTAGCGGGGGCCCACGAGCAGTACTTC
16	TRBV11-2	NA	once	TRBJ2-1	CASSSRTDDSYNEQFF	TGTGCCAGCAGCTCACGGACAGATGACTCCTACAATGAGCAGTTCTTC
16	TRBV18	TRBD2	NA	TRBJ2-7	CASSPPSGGPSYEQYF	TGTGCCAGCTCACCACCGAGCGGGGGGCCGTCCTACGAGCAGTACTTC
15	TRBV7-2	NA	NA	TRBJ1-2	CASSPAGSSIYGYTF	TGTGCCAGCAGCCCGGCGGGGTCTAGTATATATGGCTACACCTTC
16	TRBV7-3	TRBD1	NA	TRBJ2-5	CASSLRGQAHQETQYF	TGTGCCAGCAGCTTGCGAGGACAGGCCCACCAAGAGACCCAGTACTTC
14	TRBV24-1	TRBD1	NA	TRBJ2-3	CATSDTRGPDTQYF	TGTGCCACCAGTGATACCAGGGGGCCCGATACGCAGTATTTT
14	TRBV18	NA	NA	TRBJ1-5	CASSPREGDQPQHF	TGTGCCAGCTCACCACGGGAAGGGGATCAGCCCCAGCATTTT
15	TRBV5-4	TRBD2	NA	TRBJ2-5	CASSSPGLVAGTQYF	TGTGCCAGCAGCTCCCCGGGACTAGTAGCGGGGACCCAGTACTTC
16	TRBV5-1	TRBD2	many	TRBJ2-3	CASSGRAGGLSDTQYF	TGCGCCAGCAGCGGAAGAGCGGGGGGGCTTTCAGATACGCAGTATTTT
18	TRBV6-2/TRBV6-3	NA	NA	TRBJ1-5	CASSSPQGRQVGDQPQHF	TGTGCCAGCAGCTCGCCCCAGGGGCGCCAAGTGGGGGATCAGCCCCAGCATTTT
15	TRBV5-5	NA	NA	TRBJ1-1	CASSLDPGERTEAFF	TGTGCCAGCAGCTTGGATCCGGGAGAGAGAACTGAAGCTTTCTTT